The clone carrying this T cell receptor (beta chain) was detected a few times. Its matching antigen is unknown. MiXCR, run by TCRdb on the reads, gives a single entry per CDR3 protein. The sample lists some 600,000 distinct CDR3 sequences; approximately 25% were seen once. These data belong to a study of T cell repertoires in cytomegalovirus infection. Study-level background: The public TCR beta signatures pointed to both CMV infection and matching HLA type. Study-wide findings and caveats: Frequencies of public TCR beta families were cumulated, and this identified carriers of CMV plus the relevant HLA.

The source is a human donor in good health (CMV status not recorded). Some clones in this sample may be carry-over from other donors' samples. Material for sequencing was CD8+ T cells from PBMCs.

This CDR3 reads CASSFTASPLTSNYGYTF. Here the CDR3 DNA reads TGTGCCAGCAGTTTTACCGCGTCGCCCCTAACCTCTAACTATGGCTACACCTTC. The chain couples TRBV6-6 to TRBJ1-2; no clear D. Germline values: CDR1 MNHNY, CDR2 SVGAGI (reference sequence). V gave up 4 bases and J gave up 0 bases, with 21 bases separating them. The CDR3 is 18 residues long.